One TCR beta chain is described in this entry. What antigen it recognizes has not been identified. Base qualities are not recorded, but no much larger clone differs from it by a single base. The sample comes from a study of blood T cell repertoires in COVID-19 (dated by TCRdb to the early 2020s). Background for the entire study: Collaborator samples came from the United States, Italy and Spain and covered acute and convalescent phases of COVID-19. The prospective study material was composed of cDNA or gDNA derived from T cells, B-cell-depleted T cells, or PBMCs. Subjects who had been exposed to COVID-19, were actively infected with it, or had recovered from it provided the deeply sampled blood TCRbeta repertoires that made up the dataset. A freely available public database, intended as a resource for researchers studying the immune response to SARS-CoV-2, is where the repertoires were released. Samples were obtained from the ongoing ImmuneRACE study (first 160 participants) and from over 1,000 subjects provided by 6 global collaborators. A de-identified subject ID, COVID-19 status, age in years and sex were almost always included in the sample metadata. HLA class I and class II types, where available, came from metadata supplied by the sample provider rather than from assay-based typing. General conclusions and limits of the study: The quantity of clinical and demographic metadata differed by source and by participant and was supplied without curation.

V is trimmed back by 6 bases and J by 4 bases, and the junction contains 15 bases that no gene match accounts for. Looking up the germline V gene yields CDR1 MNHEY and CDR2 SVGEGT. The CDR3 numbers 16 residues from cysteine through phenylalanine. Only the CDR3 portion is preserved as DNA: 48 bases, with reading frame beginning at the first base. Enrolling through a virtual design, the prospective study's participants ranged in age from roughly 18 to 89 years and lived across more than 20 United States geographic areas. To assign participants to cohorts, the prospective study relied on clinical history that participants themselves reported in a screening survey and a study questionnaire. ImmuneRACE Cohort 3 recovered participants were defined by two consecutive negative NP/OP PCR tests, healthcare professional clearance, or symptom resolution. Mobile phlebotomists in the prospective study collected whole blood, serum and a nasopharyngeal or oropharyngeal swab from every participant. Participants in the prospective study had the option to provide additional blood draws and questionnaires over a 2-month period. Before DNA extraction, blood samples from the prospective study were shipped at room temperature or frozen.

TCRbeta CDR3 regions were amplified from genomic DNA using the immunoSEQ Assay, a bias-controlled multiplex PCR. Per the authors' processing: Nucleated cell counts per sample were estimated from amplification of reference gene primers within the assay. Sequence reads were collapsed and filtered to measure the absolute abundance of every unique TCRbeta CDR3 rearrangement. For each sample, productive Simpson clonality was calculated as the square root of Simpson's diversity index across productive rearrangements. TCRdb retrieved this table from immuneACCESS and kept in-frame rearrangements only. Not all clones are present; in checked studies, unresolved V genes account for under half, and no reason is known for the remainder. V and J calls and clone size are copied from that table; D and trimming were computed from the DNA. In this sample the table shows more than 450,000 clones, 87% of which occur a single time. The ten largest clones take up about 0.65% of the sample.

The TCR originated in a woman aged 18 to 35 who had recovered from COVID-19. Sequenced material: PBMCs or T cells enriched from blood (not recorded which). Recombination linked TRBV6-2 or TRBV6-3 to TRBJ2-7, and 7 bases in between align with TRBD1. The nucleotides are TGTGCCAGCAGCGCGCCGTTTGGGACAGTGATTTACGAGCAGTACTTC. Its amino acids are CASSAPFGTVIYEQYF.